This T cell receptor beta chain was found in a study of T-cell memory formation after mild COVID-19. Points from the study as a whole: Contracting CD4+ clones were located mainly in CM and EM, and CD8+ clones in EMRA.

Concerning this clonotype itself: Its antigen is unidentified.

TCRdb re-called the 5' RACE reads with MiXCR, one entry per CDR3 protein. The sample has 180,000 or so distinct CDR3 sequences, 9.5% to 13% seen once. CDR3 length: 13 residues. With 8 bases removed from V and 4 bases from J, the gap between germline ends came to 12 bases. The germline V gene has CDR1 MDHEN and CDR2 SYDVKM. The TCR originated in a man in his late teens or twenties who had mild COVID-19 (a few samples of this study predate the infection). Cell type and time point are not known. The specimen was PBMCs or a T cell subset sorted from them (not recorded which). This rearrangement joins TRBV28 to TRBJ2-4; a weak D match, TRBD1 (7 bases). CDR3 in DNA: TGTGCCAGCCGGGGGACAGCAAAAAACATTCAGTACTTC. The encoded protein is CASRGTAKNIQYF.